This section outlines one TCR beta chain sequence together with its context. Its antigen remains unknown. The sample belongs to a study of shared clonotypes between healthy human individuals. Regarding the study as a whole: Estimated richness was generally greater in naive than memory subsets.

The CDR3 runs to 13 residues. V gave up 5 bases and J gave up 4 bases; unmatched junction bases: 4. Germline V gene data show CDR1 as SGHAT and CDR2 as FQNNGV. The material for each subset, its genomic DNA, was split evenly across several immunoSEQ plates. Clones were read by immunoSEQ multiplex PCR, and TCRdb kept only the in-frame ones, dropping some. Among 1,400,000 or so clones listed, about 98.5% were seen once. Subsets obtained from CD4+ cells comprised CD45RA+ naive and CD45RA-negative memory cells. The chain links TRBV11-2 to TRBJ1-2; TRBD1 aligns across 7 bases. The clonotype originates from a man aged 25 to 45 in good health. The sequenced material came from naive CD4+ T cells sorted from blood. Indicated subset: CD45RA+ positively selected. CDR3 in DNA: TGTGCCAGCAGCCGGGACAGCCCCTATGGCTACACCTTC. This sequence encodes CASSRDSPYGYTF.